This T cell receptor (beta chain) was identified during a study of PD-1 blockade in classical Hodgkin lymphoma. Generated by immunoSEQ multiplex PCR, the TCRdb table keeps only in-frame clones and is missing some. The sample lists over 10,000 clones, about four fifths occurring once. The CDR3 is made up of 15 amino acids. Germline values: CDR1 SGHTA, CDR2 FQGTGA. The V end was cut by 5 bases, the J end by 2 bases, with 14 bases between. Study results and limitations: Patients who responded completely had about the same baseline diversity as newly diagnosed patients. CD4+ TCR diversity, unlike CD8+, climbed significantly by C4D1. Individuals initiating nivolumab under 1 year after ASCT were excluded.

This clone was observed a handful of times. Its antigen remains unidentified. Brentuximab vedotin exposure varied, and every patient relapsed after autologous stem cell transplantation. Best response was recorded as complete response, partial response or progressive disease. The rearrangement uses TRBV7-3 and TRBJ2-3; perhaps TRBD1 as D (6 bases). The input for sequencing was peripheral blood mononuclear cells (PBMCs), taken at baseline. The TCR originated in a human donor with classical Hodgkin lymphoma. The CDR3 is CASSKSGTTTDTQYF. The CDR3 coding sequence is TGTGCCAGCAGCAAATCCGGGACAACCACAGATACGCAGTATTTT.